This T cell receptor beta chain was found in a study of blood T cell repertoires in COVID-19. Turning to the study itself: COVID-19 samples, acute and convalescent, were from the United States, Italy and Spain.

Source study methods: Amplified reference gene primers provided the basis for estimating nucleated cell counts. Assay: immunoSEQ multiplex PCR; the TCRdb copy retains only in-frame clones and omits some. V and J calls and clone size are copied from that table; D and trimming were computed from the DNA. The sample has a few hundred thousand clones; about 85% are singletons. Trimming removed 6 bases at V and 5 bases at J, with 10 bases between. CDR3 size: 12 residues. J is TRBJ1-1 and V is TRBV12-3 or TRBV12-4, with TRBD1 as a possible D gene (6 bases). Sequencing used peripheral blood. This receptor was taken from a woman aged 55-75 years who had recovered from COVID-19. CDR3 amino acids: CASRLRGTEAFF. The CDR3, as DNA: TGTGCCAGCAGGTTAAGGGGGACTGAAGCTTTCTTT.